This TCR beta chain came from a study of blood T cell repertoires in COVID-19. Overall study context: PBMCs, B-cell-depleted T cells, or T cells provided the cDNA or gDNA that made up the material.

In the authors' methods: Counts of nucleated cells, estimated from reference gene primer amplification, were obtained. Only in-frame clones appear in the TCRdb table, and some are missing; sequencing was by immunoSEQ multiplex PCR. The D gene and trimming were derived from the DNA, and the V and J assignments and clone size from that table. Of about 200,000 clones in the sample, roughly 88% are singletons; the top ten hold 5.6%. Those enrolled, adults aged about 18 to 89 years, came from 24 US areas. Cohort placement rested on clinical history that participants reported themselves. The CDR3 extends over 14 amino acids. From germline, CDR1 is SGHAT and CDR2 FQNNGV. Trimming took off 7 bases at V and 10 bases at J, with 19 bases between the two ends.

Material: PBMCs or T cells enriched from blood (not recorded which). This TCR was sampled from a man in his forties with acute COVID-19. The rearrangement joins TRBV11-2 to TRBJ1-4; D perhaps matches TRBD1 (5 bases). The CDR3 region has the DNA TGTGCCAGCACCCTCCTGACGGGGGAGGGAAAACTGTTTTTT. It encodes CASTLLTGEGKLFF.